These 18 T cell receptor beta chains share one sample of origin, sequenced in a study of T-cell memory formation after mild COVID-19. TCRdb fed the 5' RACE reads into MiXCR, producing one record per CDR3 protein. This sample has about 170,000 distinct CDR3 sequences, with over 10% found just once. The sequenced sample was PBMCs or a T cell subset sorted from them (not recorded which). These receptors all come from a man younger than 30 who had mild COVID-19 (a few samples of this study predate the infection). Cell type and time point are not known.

This CDR3 is CSAGTSGTDTQYF. The CDR3 coding sequence is TGCAGTGCTGGGACTAGCGGCACAGATACGCAGTATTTT. V is TRBV20-1 and J is TRBJ2-3, with 10 bases that match TRBD2. The germline V gene has CDR1 DFQATT and CDR2 SNEGSKA (reference sequence). This CDR3 is built from 13 residues. The ends lost 5 bases at V and 1 base at J; junction bases unmatched: 0.

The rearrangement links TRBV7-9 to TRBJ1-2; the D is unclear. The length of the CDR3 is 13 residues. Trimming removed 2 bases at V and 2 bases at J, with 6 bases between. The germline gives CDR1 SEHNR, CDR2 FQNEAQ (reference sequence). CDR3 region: CASSLRLNYGYTF. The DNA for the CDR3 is TGTGCCAGCAGCTTACGTCTAAACTATGGCTACACCTTC.

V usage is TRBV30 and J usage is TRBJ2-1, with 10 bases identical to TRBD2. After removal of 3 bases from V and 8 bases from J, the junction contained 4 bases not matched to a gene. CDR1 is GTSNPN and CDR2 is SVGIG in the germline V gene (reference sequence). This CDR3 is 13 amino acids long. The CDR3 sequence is CAWRIAGGHEQFF. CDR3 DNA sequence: TGTGCCTGGAGGATAGCGGGGGGCCATGAGCAGTTCTTC.

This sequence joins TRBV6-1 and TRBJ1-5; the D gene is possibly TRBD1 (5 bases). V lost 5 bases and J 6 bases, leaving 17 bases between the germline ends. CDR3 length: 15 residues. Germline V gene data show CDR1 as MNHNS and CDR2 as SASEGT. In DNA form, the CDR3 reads TGTGCCAGCAGTCCGGGGCTCCCCCAAGGTCAGCCCCAGCATTTT. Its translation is CASSPGLPQGQPQHF.

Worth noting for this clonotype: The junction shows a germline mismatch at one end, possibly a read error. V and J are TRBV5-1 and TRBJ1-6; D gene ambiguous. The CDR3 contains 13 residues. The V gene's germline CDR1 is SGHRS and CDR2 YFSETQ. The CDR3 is CASRPQNNSPLHF. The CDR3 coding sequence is TGCGCCAGCCGCCCGCAGAATAATTCACCACTCCACTTT.

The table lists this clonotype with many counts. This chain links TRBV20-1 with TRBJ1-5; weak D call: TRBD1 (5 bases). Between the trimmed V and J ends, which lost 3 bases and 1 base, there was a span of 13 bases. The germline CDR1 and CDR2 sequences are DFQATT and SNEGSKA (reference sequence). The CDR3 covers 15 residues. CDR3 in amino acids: CSASRVGGSNQPQHF. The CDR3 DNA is TGCAGTGCTAGTCGAGTTGGGGGGAGCAATCAGCCCCAGCATTTT.

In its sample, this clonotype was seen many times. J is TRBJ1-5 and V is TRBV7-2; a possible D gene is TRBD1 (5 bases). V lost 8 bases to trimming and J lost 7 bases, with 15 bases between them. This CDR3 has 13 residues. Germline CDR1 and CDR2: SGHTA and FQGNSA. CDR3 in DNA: TGTGCCAGCTCGTCAGGGATAGAGCAGCCCCAGCATTTT. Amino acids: CASSSGIEQPQHF. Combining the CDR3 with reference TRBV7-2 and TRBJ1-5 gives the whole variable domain GAGVSQSPSNKVTEKGKDVELRCDPISGHTALYWYRQSLGQGLEFLIYFQGNSAPDKSGLPSDRFSAERTGGSVSTLTIQRTQQEDSAVYLCASSSGIEQPQHFGDGTRLSIL.

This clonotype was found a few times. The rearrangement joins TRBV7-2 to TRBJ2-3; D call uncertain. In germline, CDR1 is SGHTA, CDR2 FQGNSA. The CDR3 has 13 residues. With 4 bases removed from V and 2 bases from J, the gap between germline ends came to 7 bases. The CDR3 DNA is TGTGCCAGCAGCTCCCTTCACACAGATACGCAGTATTTT. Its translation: CASSSLHTDTQYF.

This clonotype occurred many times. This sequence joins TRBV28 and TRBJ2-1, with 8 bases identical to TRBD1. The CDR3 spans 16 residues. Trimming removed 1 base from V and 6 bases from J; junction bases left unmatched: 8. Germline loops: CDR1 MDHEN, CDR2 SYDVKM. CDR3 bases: TGTGCCAGCAGTTTATTGGACAGGGATAGTTCCAATGAGCAGTTCTTC. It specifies CASSLLDRDSSNEQFF.

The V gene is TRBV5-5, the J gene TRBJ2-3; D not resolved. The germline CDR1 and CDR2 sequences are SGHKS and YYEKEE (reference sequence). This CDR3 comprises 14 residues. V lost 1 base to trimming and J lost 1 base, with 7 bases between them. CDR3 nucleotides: TGTGCCAGCAGCTTGTACGCGGGCACAGATACGCAGTATTTT. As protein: CASSLYAGTDTQYF.

CDR3 sequence: CATGFGGGGETQYF. CDR3 nucleotide sequence: TGTGCCACCGGATTTGGCGGGGGGGGTGAGACCCAGTACTTC. The J gene is TRBJ2-5, the V gene TRBV11-2; the match to TRBD2 covers 9 bases. Germline trimming cut 10 bases from V and 5 bases from J; bases unmatched to any gene: 11. This CDR3 has 14 residues. Germline V gene sequence: CDR1 SGHAT, CDR2 FQNNGV.

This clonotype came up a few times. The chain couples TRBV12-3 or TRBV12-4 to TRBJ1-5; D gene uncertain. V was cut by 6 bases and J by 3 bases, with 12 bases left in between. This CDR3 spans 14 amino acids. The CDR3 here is CASSRANANQPQHF. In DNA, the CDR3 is TGTGCCAGCAGCCGCGCAAATGCCAATCAGCCCCAGCATTTT.

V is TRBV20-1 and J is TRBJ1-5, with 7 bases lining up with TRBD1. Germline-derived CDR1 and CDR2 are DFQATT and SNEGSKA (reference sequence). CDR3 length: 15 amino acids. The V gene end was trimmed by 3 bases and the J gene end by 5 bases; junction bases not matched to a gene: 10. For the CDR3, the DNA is TGCAGTGCTAGGAGGGACAGCGTGAACCATCAGCCCCAGCATTTT. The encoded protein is CSARRDSVNHQPQHF.

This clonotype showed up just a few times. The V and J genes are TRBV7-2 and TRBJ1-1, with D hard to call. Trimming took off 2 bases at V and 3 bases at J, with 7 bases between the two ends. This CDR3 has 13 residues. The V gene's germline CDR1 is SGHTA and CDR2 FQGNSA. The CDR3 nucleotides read TGTGCCAGCAGCTTAATAGTCCACACTGAAGCTTTCTTT. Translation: CASSLIVHTEAFF.

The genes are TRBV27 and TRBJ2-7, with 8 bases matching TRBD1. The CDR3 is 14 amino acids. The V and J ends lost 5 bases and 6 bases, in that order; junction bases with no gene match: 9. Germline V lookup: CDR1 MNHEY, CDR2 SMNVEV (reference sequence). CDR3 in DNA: TGTGCCAGCAGTCCATGGACAGGGCCCCGCGAGCAGTACTTC. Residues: CASSPWTGPREQYF.

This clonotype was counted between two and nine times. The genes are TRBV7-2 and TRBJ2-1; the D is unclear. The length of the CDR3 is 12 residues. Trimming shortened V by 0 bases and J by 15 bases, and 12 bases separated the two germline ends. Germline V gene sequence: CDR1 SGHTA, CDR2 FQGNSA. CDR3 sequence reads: CASSLARGRRFF. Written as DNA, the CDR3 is TGTGCCAGCAGCTTAGCGCGAGGTCGGAGGTTCTTC.

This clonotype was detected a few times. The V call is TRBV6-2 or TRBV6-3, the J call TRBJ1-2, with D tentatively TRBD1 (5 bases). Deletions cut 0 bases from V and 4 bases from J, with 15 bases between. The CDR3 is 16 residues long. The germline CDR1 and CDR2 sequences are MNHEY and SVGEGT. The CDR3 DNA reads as TGTGCCAGCAGTTACTCGACGGCAGGGAAAGGCTATGGCTACACCTTC. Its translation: CASSYSTAGKGYGYTF.

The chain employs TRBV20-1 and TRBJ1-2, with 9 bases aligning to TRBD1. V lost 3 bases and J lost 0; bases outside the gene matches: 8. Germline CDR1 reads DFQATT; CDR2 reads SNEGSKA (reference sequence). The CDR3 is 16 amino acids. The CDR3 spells CSASPLRQGANYGYTF. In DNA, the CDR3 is TGCAGTGCTAGCCCCTTAAGACAGGGGGCTAACTATGGCTACACCTTC.